This entry is about one T cell receptor (beta chain). Its antigen is currently unknown. The cDNA for TCR beta came from 5'RACE template switching with UMIs. From the 5' RACE reads, TCRdb lists one entry per CDR3 protein and no DNA. This sample's table reports 200,000 to 300,000 distinct CDR3 sequences. The data are from a study of T cells expressing NK-cell markers. Germline loops: CDR1 LGHNA, CDR2 YNFKEQ. The CDR3 runs 17 residues. Study-level findings and limits: A handful of donors' CD3+CD56-NKG2C+ cells were dominated by the same clonotypes.

The chain has TRBV4-2 and TRBJ2-3; TCRdb's assignment of TRBD2 cannot be checked, as there is no DNA. The TCR sequence derives from a man younger than 35 in good health. Source material: blood T cells: a sorted CD56 or NKG2C T cell subset, CD4+ or CD8+ T cells, or bulk PBMC T cells (not recorded which). CDR3 sequence reads: CASSQDAIAGSTDTQYF.